This T cell receptor beta chain was sequenced for a study of T cell repertoires in aging, cancer and after chemotherapy. Study summary: Healthy donor repertoires were recorded over several months to years and showed clear clonal overlap.

By share, this clonotype ranks as medium-sized. CDR3 size: 14 residues. Trimming removed 4 bases at V and 3 bases at J, with 10 bases between. Germline V gene lookup returns CDR1 MNHNY and CDR2 SVGAGI (reference sequence). TRB rearrangements spanning V, D and J were amplified using mixed TRB-A/B primers. TCRdb re-derived calls from the multiplex PCR reads in MiXCR, one entry per CDR3 protein. The sample holds roughly 6,800 distinct CDR3 sequences; approximately 40% are singletons and the top ten take approximately 40%. The template was genomic DNA from peripheral blood, not RNA. The receptor was isolated from a human donor in good health. The V and J genes are TRBV6-6 and TRBJ2-1, with TRBD2 as a possible D gene (6 bases). Sequencing was carried out using blood. CDR3 sequence (DNA): TGTGCCAGCAGTTGGGACTCCGTCTACAATGAGCAGTTCTTC. This gives the protein CASSWDSVYNEQFF.